The clone carrying this T cell receptor beta chain was picked up one time. Its antigen is unknown. This entry is derived from a study of cytomegalovirus exposure and HLA in healthy donors. Study observations and caveats: TCR beta chain V- and J-gene trimming was linked, in a later analysis, to a missense variant in DCLRE1C.

Germline V lookup: CDR1 SGHRS, CDR2 YFSETQ. CDR3 size: 17 residues. The germline V and J ends were trimmed by 3 bases and 1 base, with 18 bases remaining between them. Use of 60 Vbeta and 13 Jbeta primers characterized the PCR. This table comes from immunoSEQ multiplex PCR, and its TCRdb copy is limited to in-frame clones, with some not included. The table lists 75,000 to 100,000 clones, 70% to 80% of them singletons, with about 3.5% in the top ten. The specimen was PBMCs. The rearrangement joins TRBV5-1 to TRBJ2-3; a weak D match, TRBD2 (6 bases). This sequence originates from a man aged 40-55 years in good health and CMV-seronegative. The CDR3: CASSSDTGPGGTDTQYF. In DNA, the CDR3 is TGCGCCAGCAGCTCAGACACCGGACCGGGAGGCACAGATACGCAGTATTTT.